The present T cell receptor (beta chain) was sequenced within a study of blood T cell repertoires in COVID-19. At the level of the study: Nucleic acid was either cDNA or gDNA, and it came from T cells, B-cell-depleted T cells, or PBMCs.

The CDR3 contains 16 residues. Germline V gene lookup returns CDR1 MNHEY and CDR2 SMNVEV (reference sequence). The junction had 8 bases not matched to a gene; V was cut back by 6 bases and J by 1 base. Membership in each cohort depended on participant-reported clinical history. As handled by the study authors: Cell counts per sample came from amplifying reference gene primers. Sequenced by immunoSEQ multiplex PCR; TCRdb stores in-frame clones only, minus some. V and J calls and clone size are given by that table; D and trimming were obtained from the DNA. In the table there are 150,000 or so clones, roughly 85% of which are singletons.

Sequencing was done on a sample of PBMCs or T cells enriched from blood (not recorded which). This chain joins TRBV27 and TRBJ1-2; 10 bases are a match to TRBD1. The receptor's source is a woman between 50 and 59 years old who had recovered from COVID-19. The CDR3 sequence: CASSHLGQGDNYGYTF. CDR3 bases: TGTGCCAGCAGCCACCTAGGACAGGGGGATAACTATGGCTACACCTTC.